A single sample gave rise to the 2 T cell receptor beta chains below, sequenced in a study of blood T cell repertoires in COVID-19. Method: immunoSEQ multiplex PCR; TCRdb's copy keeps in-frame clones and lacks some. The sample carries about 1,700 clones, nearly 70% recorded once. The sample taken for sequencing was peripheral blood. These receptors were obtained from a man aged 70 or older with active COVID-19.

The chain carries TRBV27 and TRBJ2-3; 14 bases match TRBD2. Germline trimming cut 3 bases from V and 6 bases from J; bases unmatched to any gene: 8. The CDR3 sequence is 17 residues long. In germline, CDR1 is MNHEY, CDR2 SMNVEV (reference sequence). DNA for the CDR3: TGTGCCAGCAGTTTCCGGACTAGCGGGAGGCCCTCGGATACGCAGTATTTT. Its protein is CASSFRTSGRPSDTQYF.

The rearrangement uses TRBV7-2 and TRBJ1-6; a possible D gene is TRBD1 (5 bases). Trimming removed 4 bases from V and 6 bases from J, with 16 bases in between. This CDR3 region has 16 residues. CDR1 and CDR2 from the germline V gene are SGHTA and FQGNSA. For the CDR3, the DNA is TGTGCCAGCAGCTCGCTCGCGGGACTTATTAATTCACCCCTCCACTTT. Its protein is CASSSLAGLINSPLHF.